This TCR beta chain is drawn from a study of blood T cell repertoires in COVID-19. Turning to the study itself: The United States, Italy and Spain supplied acute and convalescent COVID-19 samples.

CDR1 and CDR2 from the germline V gene are ENHRY and SYGVKD. With 8 bases removed from V and 2 bases from J, the gap between germline ends came to 17 bases. The CDR3 is 15 amino acids. Recruits, aged roughly 18 to 90 years, lived in 25 or so US areas. The recovered donors of Cohort 3 showed two negative PCRs, clearance, or symptom resolution. Original processing methods: Reference gene primer amplification gave nucleated cell count estimates. Measured with immunoSEQ multiplex PCR; TCRdb has only the in-frame clones, and not every one. The DNA was the basis for D and trimming; V, J and clone size are from that table. The sample has about 480,000 clones; less than 90% are singletons.

Specimen: PBMCs or T cells enriched from blood (not recorded which). This clonotype originated in a woman aged 60 to 75 who had recovered from COVID-19. The V gene is TRBV10-3, the J gene TRBJ2-3, with a weak D call TRBD2 (6 bases). CDR3 nucleotide sequence: TGTGCCATCTCCTCTCTGGGAGGTCCCACAGATACGCAGTATTTT. This encodes CAISSLGGPTDTQYF.